This T cell receptor (beta chain) appears in the sequencing data of a study of blood T cell repertoires in COVID-19. The wider study: The samples span acute and convalescent COVID-19 from the United States, Italy and Spain. T cells, B-cell-depleted T cells, or PBMCs provided the cDNA or gDNA that served as material.

The junction had 4 bases not matched to a gene; V was cut back by 4 bases and J by 6 bases. The germline gives CDR1 SGHRS, CDR2 YFSETQ. This CDR3 contains 13 residues. Method: immunoSEQ multiplex PCR; TCRdb's copy keeps in-frame clones and lacks some. The repertoire includes fewer than 400,000 clones, roughly 91% of them detected once, and roughly 1.9% sits in the top ten. Followed over time, Seattle patients had been enrolled while infection was active. The receptor comes from a woman aged 30 to 39 with COVID-19, enrolled during active disease. The chain couples TRBV5-1 to TRBJ1-5; 7 bases map to TRBD1. The sample was peripheral blood. The CDR3 reads CASSGGGGQPQHF. CDR3 DNA sequence: TGCGCCAGCAGCGGAGGGGGCGGTCAGCCCCAGCATTTT.